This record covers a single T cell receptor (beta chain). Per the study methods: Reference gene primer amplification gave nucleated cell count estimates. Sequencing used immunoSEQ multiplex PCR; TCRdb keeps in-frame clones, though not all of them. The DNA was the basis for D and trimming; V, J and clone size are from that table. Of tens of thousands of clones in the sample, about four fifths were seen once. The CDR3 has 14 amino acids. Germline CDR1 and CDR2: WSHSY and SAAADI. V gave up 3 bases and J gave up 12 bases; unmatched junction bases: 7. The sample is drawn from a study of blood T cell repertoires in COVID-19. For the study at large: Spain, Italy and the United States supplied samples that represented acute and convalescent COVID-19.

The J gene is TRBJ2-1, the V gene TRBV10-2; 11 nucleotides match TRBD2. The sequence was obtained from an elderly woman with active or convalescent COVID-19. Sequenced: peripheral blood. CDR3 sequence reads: CASSEWLAGGSQFF. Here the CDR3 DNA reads TGCGCCAGCAGTGAATGGCTAGCGGGAGGTTCGCAGTTCTTC.